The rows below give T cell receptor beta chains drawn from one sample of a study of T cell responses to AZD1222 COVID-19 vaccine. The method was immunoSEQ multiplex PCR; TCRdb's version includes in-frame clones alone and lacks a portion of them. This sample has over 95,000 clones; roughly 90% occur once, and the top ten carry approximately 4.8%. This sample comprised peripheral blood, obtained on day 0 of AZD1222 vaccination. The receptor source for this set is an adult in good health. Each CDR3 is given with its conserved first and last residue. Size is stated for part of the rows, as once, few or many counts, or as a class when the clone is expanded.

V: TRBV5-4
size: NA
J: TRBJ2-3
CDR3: CASRKDSTDTQYF

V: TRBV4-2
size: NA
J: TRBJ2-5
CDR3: CASSQDGGLAETQYF

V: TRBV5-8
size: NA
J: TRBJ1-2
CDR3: CASSLGSRWDYGYTF

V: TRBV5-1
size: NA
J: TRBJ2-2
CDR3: CASSFISDSNTGELFF

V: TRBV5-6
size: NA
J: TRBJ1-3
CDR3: CASSIRGQGAMNTIYF

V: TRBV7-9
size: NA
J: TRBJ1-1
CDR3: CASSAGTGGARNTEAFF

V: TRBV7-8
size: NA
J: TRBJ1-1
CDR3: CASRGVVGTGITEAFF

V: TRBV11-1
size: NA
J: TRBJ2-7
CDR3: CASSLAAEGLSYEQYF

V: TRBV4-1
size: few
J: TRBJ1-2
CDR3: CASSQEHGGAGYTF

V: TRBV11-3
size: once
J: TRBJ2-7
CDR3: CASSKRGADYEQYF

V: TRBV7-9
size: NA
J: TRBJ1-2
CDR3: CASTLGIGGAQNYGYTF

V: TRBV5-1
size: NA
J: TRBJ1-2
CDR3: CASSFSTGTINYGYTF

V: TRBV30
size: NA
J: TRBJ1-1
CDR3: CAWNRGALNTEAFF

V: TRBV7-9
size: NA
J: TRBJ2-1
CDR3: CASSLVGLAGGLNEQFF

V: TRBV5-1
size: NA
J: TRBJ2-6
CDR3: CASSPGPSSGANVLTF

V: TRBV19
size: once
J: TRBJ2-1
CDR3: CASSIRALFPEQFF

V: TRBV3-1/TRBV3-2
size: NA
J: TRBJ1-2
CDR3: CASSPQVSDNYGYTF

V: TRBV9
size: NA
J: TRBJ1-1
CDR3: CASSVGRASRNTEAFF

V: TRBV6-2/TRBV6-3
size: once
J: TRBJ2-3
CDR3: CASSYSRGTDTQYF

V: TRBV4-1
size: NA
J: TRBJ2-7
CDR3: CASSQRRDRVNEQYF

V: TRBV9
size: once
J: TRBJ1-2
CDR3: CASTPKEIENYGYTF

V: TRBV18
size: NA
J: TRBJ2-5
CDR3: CASSQQIQETQYF

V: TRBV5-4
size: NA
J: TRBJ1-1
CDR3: CASRDPRGGGPNTEAFF

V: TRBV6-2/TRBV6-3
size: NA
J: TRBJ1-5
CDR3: CASSYWPRQRSNQPQHF

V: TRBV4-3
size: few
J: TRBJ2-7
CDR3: CASSQGPGTQYEQYF

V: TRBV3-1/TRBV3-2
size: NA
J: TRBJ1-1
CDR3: CASSNGRGTEAFF

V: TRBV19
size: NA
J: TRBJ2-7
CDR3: CASSDRDRGYEQYF

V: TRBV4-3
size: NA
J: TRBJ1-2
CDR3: CASSPKGRYGGYTF

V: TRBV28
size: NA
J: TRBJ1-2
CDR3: CASSPGQGRLGYGYTF

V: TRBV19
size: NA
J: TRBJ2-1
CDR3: CASSIGLAGHNEQFF

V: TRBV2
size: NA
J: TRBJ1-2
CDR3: CASSPMGRGSGGYTF

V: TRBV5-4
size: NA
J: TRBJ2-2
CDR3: CASSPRGGAGTGELFF

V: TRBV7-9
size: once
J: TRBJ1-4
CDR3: CASRTSRLQPNEKLFF